This TCR beta chain was recorded in a study of early T cells in non-severe SARS-CoV-2 infection. MiXCR, run by TCRdb on the 5' RACE reads, gives a single entry per CDR3 protein. The data contain 55,000 to 75,000 distinct CDR3 sequences, under 10% of them singletons. This clonotype was counted at least ten times. The CDR3 extends over 14 amino acids. V dropped 5 bases and J dropped 7; count of bases not matched to a gene: 6. From germline, CDR1 is LNHDA and CDR2 SQIVND (reference sequence). The chain uses TRBV19 and TRBJ2-1, with TRBD2 matching 9 bases. This TCR was recovered from an adult who was a healthcare worker with PCR-confirmed SARS-CoV-2 infection or an uninfected control (not recorded which). Sequencing was done on a sample of whole blood. The CDR3 loop is CASSPTAGGNEQFF. The DNA for the CDR3 is TGTGCCAGTAGTCCGACCGCGGGGGGGAATGAGCAGTTCTTC. The complete variable domain, with remaining parts taken from reference TRBV19 and TRBJ2-1, reads DGGITQSPKYLFRKEGQNVTLSCEQNLNHDAMYWYRQDPGQGLRLIYYSQIVNDFQKGDIAEGYSVSREKKESFPLTVTSAQKNPTAFYLCASSPTAGGNEQFFGPGTRLTVL.